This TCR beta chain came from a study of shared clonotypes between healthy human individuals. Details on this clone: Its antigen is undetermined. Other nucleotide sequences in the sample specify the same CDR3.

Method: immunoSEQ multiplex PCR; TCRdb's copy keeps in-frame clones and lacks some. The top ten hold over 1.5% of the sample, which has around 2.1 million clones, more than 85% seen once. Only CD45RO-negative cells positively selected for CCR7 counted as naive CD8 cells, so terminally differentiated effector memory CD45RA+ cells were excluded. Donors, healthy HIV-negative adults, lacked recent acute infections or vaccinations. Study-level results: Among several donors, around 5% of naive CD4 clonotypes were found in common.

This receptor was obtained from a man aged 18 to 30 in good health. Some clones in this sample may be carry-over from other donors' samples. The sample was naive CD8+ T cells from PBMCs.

The CDR3 region is CASSIGASNEQFF. The CDR3 DNA sequence: TGTGCCAGTAGTATCGGGGCCTCAAATGAGCAGTTCTTC. This chain uses TRBV19 with TRBJ2-1; either TRBD1 or TRBD2 may supply D (5 bases each). In germline, CDR1 is LNHDA, CDR2 SQIVND (reference sequence). V shed 3 bases and J shed 7 bases, with 10 bases lying between them. The CDR3 totals 13 residues.